This is a list of T cell receptor beta chains from one sample in a study of cytomegalovirus exposure and HLA in healthy donors. Using immunoSEQ multiplex PCR, the repertoire was profiled, and TCRdb retains in-frame clones only, with some absent. The sample has some 130,000 clones, approximately 80% seen once; the top ten hold 1%. Sequencing was carried out using PBMCs. These receptors all stem from a man in his forties in good health and CMV-seronegative. The CDR3 runs from the conserved cysteine through the conserved F or W. D genes are given only for firm matches. Not all rows give a size; the values are once, few, many and, for expanded clones, a class.

clone size: NA; J gene: TRBJ2-2; D gene: NA; V gene: TRBV2; CDR3 protein: CASIKRRNTGELFF; CDR3 DNA: TGTGCCAGCATAAAGCGGAGAAACACCGGGGAGCTGTTTTTT
clone size: NA; J gene: TRBJ2-3; D gene: TRBD2; V gene: TRBV5-1; CDR3 protein: CASSLEAGGPGDTQYF; CDR3 DNA: TGCGCCAGCAGCTTGGAGGCGGGGGGGCCGGGAGATACGCAGTATTTT
clone size: NA; J gene: TRBJ1-5; D gene: TRBD1; V gene: TRBV5-1; CDR3 protein: CASSTDRGGPQHF; CDR3 DNA: TGCGCCAGCAGCACTGACAGGGGAGGGCCCCAGCATTTT
clone size: NA; J gene: TRBJ2-7; D gene: TRBD2; V gene: TRBV2; CDR3 protein: CASSATSPNEQYF; CDR3 DNA: TGTGCCAGCAGTGCGACTAGCCCAAACGAGCAGTACTTC
clone size: NA; J gene: TRBJ2-3; D gene: TRBD1; V gene: TRBV7-2; CDR3 protein: CASSLWDRQPLGGTQYF; CDR3 DNA: TGTGCCAGCAGCTTATGGGACAGGCAGCCTCTCGGGGGTACGCAGTATTTT
clone size: NA; J gene: TRBJ1-1; D gene: NA; V gene: TRBV19; CDR3 protein: CATLRGRGGMNTEAFF; CDR3 DNA: TGTGCCACCCTGAGGGGACGTGGGGGCATGAACACTGAAGCTTTCTTT
clone size: NA; J gene: TRBJ1-2; D gene: NA; V gene: TRBV11-2; CDR3 protein: CASSLESVGGHGYTF; CDR3 DNA: TGTGCCAGCAGCTTAGAATCGGTGGGGGGGCATGGCTACACCTTC
clone size: NA; J gene: TRBJ2-7; D gene: TRBD1; V gene: TRBV5-1; CDR3 protein: CASSFGTGRYEQYF; CDR3 DNA: TGCGCCAGCAGCTTCGGGACAGGGAGGTACGAGCAGTACTTC
clone size: NA; J gene: TRBJ1-3; D gene: TRBD1; V gene: TRBV5-1; CDR3 protein: CASSLQGLSGNTIYF; CDR3 DNA: TGCGCCAGCAGCTTACAGGGGCTTTCTGGAAACACCATATATTTT
clone size: NA; J gene: TRBJ2-3; D gene: NA; V gene: TRBV5-1; CDR3 protein: CASSFLVGQGLDTQYF; CDR3 DNA: TGCGCCAGCAGCTTCTTAGTCGGTCAGGGGTTAGATACGCAGTATTTT
clone size: NA; J gene: TRBJ2-3; D gene: NA; V gene: TRBV6-1; CDR3 protein: CASRMDWGADTQYF; CDR3 DNA: TGTGCCAGCAGGATGGACTGGGGAGCAGATACGCAGTATTTT
clone size: NA; J gene: TRBJ1-4; D gene: TRBD1; V gene: TRBV5-1; CDR3 protein: CASSPGQSAANEKLFF; CDR3 DNA: TGCGCCAGCAGCCCGGGACAGTCCGCAGCTAATGAAAAACTGTTTTTT
clone size: NA; J gene: TRBJ1-2; D gene: TRBD1; V gene: TRBV27; CDR3 protein: CASSPGTGVYGYTF; CDR3 DNA: TGTGCCAGCAGCCCCGGGACAGGGGTATATGGCTACACCTTC
clone size: NA; J gene: TRBJ2-7; D gene: NA; V gene: TRBV28; CDR3 protein: CASSPLTGSYEQYF; CDR3 DNA: TGTGCCAGCAGTCCCCTAACAGGCTCCTACGAGCAGTACTTC
clone size: NA; J gene: TRBJ1-5; D gene: NA; V gene: TRBV5-5; CDR3 protein: CASSPGQGRIGQPQHF; CDR3 DNA: TGTGCCAGCAGCCCGGGTCAGGGGCGCATAGGCCAGCCCCAGCATTTT
clone size: once; J gene: TRBJ2-5; D gene: NA; V gene: TRBV5-1; CDR3 protein: CASGASVQETQYF; CDR3 DNA: TGCGCCAGCGGGGCCAGCGTACAAGAGACCCAGTACTTC
clone size: NA; J gene: TRBJ2-7; D gene: NA; V gene: TRBV6-5; CDR3 protein: CASKTRESYEQYF; CDR3 DNA: TGTGCCAGCAAGACCAGGGAATCCTACGAGCAGTACTTC
clone size: NA; J gene: TRBJ2-1; D gene: NA; V gene: TRBV5-4; CDR3 protein: CASVSGGSSYNEQFF; CDR3 DNA: TGTGCCAGCGTCTCTGGGGGGAGCTCCTACAATGAGCAGTTCTTC
clone size: NA; J gene: TRBJ2-7; D gene: TRBD1; V gene: TRBV27; CDR3 protein: CASKFSALGQGVHEQYF; CDR3 DNA: TGTGCCAGCAAGTTCTCTGCCTTGGGACAGGGCGTCCACGAGCAGTACTTC
clone size: NA; J gene: TRBJ2-7; D gene: NA; V gene: TRBV7-9; CDR3 protein: CASSSYGPSYEQYF; CDR3 DNA: TGTGCCAGCAGCTCATATGGGCCTTCCTACGAGCAGTACTTC
clone size: NA; J gene: TRBJ1-2; D gene: TRBD1; V gene: TRBV28; CDR3 protein: CASRYSPRTGNYGYTF; CDR3 DNA: TGTGCCAGCAGATACTCTCCCCGGACAGGGAACTATGGCTACACCTTC
clone size: NA; J gene: TRBJ1-5; D gene: NA; V gene: TRBV18; CDR3 protein: CASSPPNQPQHF; CDR3 DNA: TGTGCCAGCTCACCCCCGAATCAGCCCCAGCATTTT
clone size: NA; J gene: TRBJ1-1; D gene: NA; V gene: TRBV10-3; CDR3 protein: CAISGEEGTEAFF; CDR3 DNA: TGTGCCATCAGTGGGGAGGAAGGCACTGAAGCTTTCTTT
clone size: NA; J gene: TRBJ2-7; D gene: TRBD1; V gene: TRBV19; CDR3 protein: CASRPSGGTYEQYF; CDR3 DNA: TGTGCCAGTAGGCCTTCAGGGGGAACCTACGAGCAGTACTTC
clone size: NA; J gene: TRBJ2-2; D gene: TRBD2; V gene: TRBV5-1; CDR3 protein: CASSMTSGNTGELFF; CDR3 DNA: TGCGCCAGCAGCATGACTAGCGGGAACACCGGGGAGCTGTTTTTT
clone size: NA; J gene: TRBJ2-7; D gene: NA; V gene: TRBV6-5; CDR3 protein: CASSETSLSEQYF; CDR3 DNA: TGTGCCAGCAGCGAAACTAGTCTAAGCGAGCAGTACTTC
clone size: NA; J gene: TRBJ1-1; D gene: TRBD1; V gene: TRBV7-9; CDR3 protein: CASSFQQGATEAFF; CDR3 DNA: TGTGCCAGCAGCTTTCAACAGGGGGCCACTGAAGCTTTCTTT
clone size: NA; J gene: TRBJ2-3; D gene: NA; V gene: TRBV11-3; CDR3 protein: CASSLGEGGRDTDTQYF; CDR3 DNA: TGTGCCAGCAGCTTAGGTGAAGGAGGGAGAGACACAGATACGCAGTATTTT
clone size: once; J gene: TRBJ1-2; D gene: TRBD1; V gene: TRBV5-1; CDR3 protein: CASSLGATGPEGYTF; CDR3 DNA: TGCGCCAGCAGCTTGGGCGCGACAGGGCCGGAAGGCTACACCTTC
clone size: NA; J gene: TRBJ2-3; D gene: NA; V gene: TRBV7-2; CDR3 protein: CASAVAPAGTDTQYF; CDR3 DNA: TGTGCCAGCGCTGTGGCCCCCGCCGGGACAGATACGCAGTATTTT
clone size: NA; J gene: TRBJ2-2; D gene: TRBD2; V gene: TRBV4-1; CDR3 protein: CASSQGGLAGVGTGELFF; CDR3 DNA: TGCGCCAGCAGCCAAGGTGGACTAGCGGGAGTAGGTACCGGGGAGCTGTTTTTT
clone size: once; J gene: TRBJ2-7; D gene: TRBD2; V gene: TRBV28; CDR3 protein: CASSLLVGGGTSYEQYF; CDR3 DNA: TGTGCCAGCAGTTTATTGGTAGGCGGGGGTACCTCCTACGAGCAGTACTTC
clone size: once; J gene: TRBJ1-2; D gene: TRBD1; V gene: TRBV10-3; CDR3 protein: CAISVQDREMGYTF; CDR3 DNA: TGTGCCATCAGTGTCCAAGACAGGGAGATGGGCTACACCTTC
clone size: NA; J gene: TRBJ2-3; D gene: NA; V gene: TRBV28; CDR3 protein: CASSGTPRPDTQYF; CDR3 DNA: TGTGCCAGCAGCGGGACTCCAAGGCCAGATACGCAGTATTTT
clone size: NA; J gene: TRBJ2-3; D gene: NA; V gene: TRBV5-1; CDR3 protein: CASMESDTDTQYF; CDR3 DNA: TGCGCCAGCATGGAGAGCGACACAGATACGCAGTATTTT
clone size: once; J gene: TRBJ2-7; D gene: TRBD1; V gene: TRBV7-2; CDR3 protein: CASSETGNEQYF; CDR3 DNA: TGTGCCAGCAGCGAGACAGGGAACGAGCAGTACTTC
clone size: NA; J gene: TRBJ2-1; D gene: NA; V gene: TRBV28; CDR3 protein: CASSLGVGEQFF; CDR3 DNA: TGTGCCAGCAGCCTGGGAGTGGGTGAGCAGTTCTTC
clone size: NA; J gene: TRBJ1-4; D gene: TRBD1; V gene: TRBV6-1; CDR3 protein: CASSETGDNEKLFF; CDR3 DNA: TGTGCCAGCAGTGAGACAGGGGATAATGAAAAACTGTTTTTT
clone size: few; J gene: TRBJ2-5; D gene: NA; V gene: TRBV5-1; CDR3 protein: CASSLVQLKEETQYF; CDR3 DNA: TGCGCCAGCAGCTTGGTACAGCTAAAAGAGGAGACCCAGTACTTC
clone size: NA; J gene: TRBJ2-1; D gene: TRBD1; V gene: TRBV5-1; CDR3 protein: CASNTGTGGYEQFF; CDR3 DNA: TGCGCCAGCAATACCGGGACAGGGGGGTATGAGCAGTTCTTC
clone size: once; J gene: TRBJ2-1; D gene: TRBD1; V gene: TRBV6-4; CDR3 protein: CASRPQGSAGDEQFF; CDR3 DNA: TGTGCCAGCAGACCACAGGGGAGCGCGGGCGATGAGCAGTTCTTC
clone size: NA; J gene: TRBJ2-1; D gene: TRBD2; V gene: TRBV5-1; CDR3 protein: CASSLQGAGGLNEQFF; CDR3 DNA: TGCGCCAGCAGCTTGCAGGGAGCGGGAGGTCTCAATGAGCAGTTCTTC
clone size: NA; J gene: TRBJ2-5; D gene: TRBD2; V gene: TRBV2; CDR3 protein: CASSGLAGETQYF; CDR3 DNA: TGTGCCAGCAGTGGGCTAGCGGGAGAGACCCAGTACTTC
clone size: NA; J gene: TRBJ2-2; D gene: TRBD1; V gene: TRBV28; CDR3 protein: CASTPGGSTGELFF; CDR3 DNA: TGTGCCAGCACCCCAGGGGGAAGCACCGGGGAGCTGTTTTTT
clone size: NA; J gene: TRBJ2-7; D gene: TRBD1; V gene: TRBV2; CDR3 protein: CASSEGTGRYEQYF; CDR3 DNA: TGTGCCAGCAGTGAGGGGACAGGGCGCTACGAGCAGTACTTC
clone size: NA; J gene: TRBJ2-7; D gene: NA; V gene: TRBV5-4; CDR3 protein: CASSLAPLAQYEQYF; CDR3 DNA: TGTGCCAGCAGCTTGGCCCCCCTAGCCCAATACGAGCAGTACTTC
clone size: NA; J gene: TRBJ1-1; D gene: NA; V gene: TRBV5-1; CDR3 protein: CASSLVGGMNTEAFF; CDR3 DNA: TGCGCCAGCAGCTTGGTGGGAGGAATGAACACTGAAGCTTTCTTT
clone size: NA; J gene: TRBJ2-7; D gene: TRBD2; V gene: TRBV5-1; CDR3 protein: CATTGIAGSRYEQYF; CDR3 DNA: TGCGCCACCACCGGGATAGCGGGTTCTCGCTACGAGCAGTACTTC
clone size: few; J gene: TRBJ2-7; D gene: NA; V gene: TRBV30; CDR3 protein: CAWSPPGIYEQYF; CDR3 DNA: TGTGCCTGGAGCCCCCCCGGGATCTACGAGCAGTACTTC
clone size: NA; J gene: TRBJ2-5; D gene: NA; V gene: TRBV10-2; CDR3 protein: CASSEGNRKTQYF; CDR3 DNA: TGCGCCAGCAGTGAGGGCAACAGAAAGACCCAGTACTTC
clone size: NA; J gene: TRBJ1-4; D gene: TRBD1; V gene: TRBV11-2; CDR3 protein: CASSLQGGNEKLFF; CDR3 DNA: TGTGCCAGCAGCTTACAGGGGGGTAATGAAAAACTGTTTTTT
clone size: NA; J gene: TRBJ1-4; D gene: TRBD1; V gene: TRBV19; CDR3 protein: CASNSGGTANEKLFF; CDR3 DNA: TGTGCCAGTAACTCAGGGGGGACAGCTAATGAAAAACTGTTTTTT
clone size: NA; J gene: TRBJ1-1; D gene: NA; V gene: TRBV30; CDR3 protein: CAGFRGNTEAFF; CDR3 DNA: TGTGCCGGATTTAGAGGGAACACTGAAGCTTTCTTT
clone size: NA; J gene: TRBJ2-5; D gene: TRBD2; V gene: TRBV28; CDR3 protein: CASSLRGGETQYF; CDR3 DNA: TGTGCCAGCAGCCTCCGGGGAGGGGAGACCCAGTACTTC
clone size: NA; J gene: TRBJ1-1; D gene: NA; V gene: TRBV4-1; CDR3 protein: CASSQERGEGLNTEAFF; CDR3 DNA: TGCGCCAGCAGCCAAGAGAGAGGGGAGGGATTGAACACTGAAGCTTTCTTT
clone size: NA; J gene: TRBJ1-2; D gene: TRBD1; V gene: TRBV5-1; CDR3 protein: CASSLEGQGVLGYGYTF; CDR3 DNA: TGCGCCAGCAGCCTGGAGGGACAGGGGGTCCTTGGATATGGCTACACCTTC
clone size: NA; J gene: TRBJ2-1; D gene: NA; V gene: TRBV5-1; CDR3 protein: CASSLAASSDPFF; CDR3 DNA: TGCGCCAGCAGCTTGGCGGCTAGCTCGGATCCGTTCTTC
clone size: NA; J gene: TRBJ1-5; D gene: TRBD1; V gene: TRBV6-5; CDR3 protein: CATSDRAHQPQHF; CDR3 DNA: TGTGCTACCTCGGACAGGGCGCATCAGCCCCAGCATTTT
clone size: NA; J gene: TRBJ1-4; D gene: TRBD1; V gene: TRBV4-2; CDR3 protein: CASSQERDRGNEKLFF; CDR3 DNA: TGTGCCAGCAGCCAAGAGAGGGACAGGGGGAATGAAAAACTGTTTTTT
clone size: NA; J gene: TRBJ1-2; D gene: TRBD1; V gene: TRBV6-5; CDR3 protein: CASRMPGQKYGYTF; CDR3 DNA: TGTGCCAGCCGAATGCCGGGACAGAAGTATGGCTACACCTTC